This T cell receptor beta chain was captured by sequencing in a study of T cells after yellow fever vaccination. Study observations and caveats: Weaker overall, the secondary response nonetheless peaked faster (day 5 versus 15). A small share of clonotypes appeared in both CD4 and CD8 compartments.

V trimming: 3 bases; J trimming: 0 bases; junction bases outside the gene matches: 10. The length of the CDR3 is 18 residues. Germline loops: CDR1 MNHNS, CDR2 SASEGT. Template switching by 5'RACE produced TCR cDNA, adding a universal primer site and UMIs. From the 5' RACE reads, TCRdb called clonotypes with MiXCR, one entry per CDR3 protein. In the table there are more than 300,000 distinct CDR3 sequences, roughly 7% of which are singletons. In regard to this clonotype: Antigen: not known.

The specimen comprised PBMCs, sampled 35 to 50 days after the first yellow fever vaccination. This sequence was found in a man younger than 35 who received the YFV17D yellow fever vaccine. The chain employs TRBV6-1 and TRBJ2-1, with 8 bases that match TRBD2. The CDR3 here is CASSDSGTRLRSYNEQFF. CDR3 sequence (DNA): TGTGCCAGCAGTGATTCCGGGACTAGACTCCGCTCCTACAATGAGCAGTTCTTC.